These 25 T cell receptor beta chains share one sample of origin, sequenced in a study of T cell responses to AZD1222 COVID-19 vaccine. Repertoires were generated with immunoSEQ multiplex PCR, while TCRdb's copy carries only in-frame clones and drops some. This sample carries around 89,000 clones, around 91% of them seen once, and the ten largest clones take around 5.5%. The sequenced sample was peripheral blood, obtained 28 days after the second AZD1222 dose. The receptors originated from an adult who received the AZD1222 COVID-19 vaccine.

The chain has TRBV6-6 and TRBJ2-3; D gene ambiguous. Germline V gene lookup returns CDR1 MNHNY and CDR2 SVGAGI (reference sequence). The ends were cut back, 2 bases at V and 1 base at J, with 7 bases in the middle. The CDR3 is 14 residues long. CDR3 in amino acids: CASSYAHGTDTQYF. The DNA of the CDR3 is TGTGCCAGCAGTTACGCCCACGGCACAGATACGCAGTATTTT.

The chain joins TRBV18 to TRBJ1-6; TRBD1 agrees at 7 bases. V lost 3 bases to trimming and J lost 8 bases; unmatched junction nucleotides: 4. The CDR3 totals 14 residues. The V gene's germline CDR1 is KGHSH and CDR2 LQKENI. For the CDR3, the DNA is TGTGCCAGCTCACCGGACAGGCGGTATTCACCCCTCCACTTT. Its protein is CASSPDRRYSPLHF.

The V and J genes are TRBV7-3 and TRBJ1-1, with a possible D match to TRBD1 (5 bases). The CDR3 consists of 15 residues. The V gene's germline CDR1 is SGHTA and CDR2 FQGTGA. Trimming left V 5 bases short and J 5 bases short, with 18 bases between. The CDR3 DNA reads TGTGCCAGCAGCCTAAAGCAGGGTGTAAAGACTGAAGCTTTCTTT. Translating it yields CASSLKQGVKTEAFF.

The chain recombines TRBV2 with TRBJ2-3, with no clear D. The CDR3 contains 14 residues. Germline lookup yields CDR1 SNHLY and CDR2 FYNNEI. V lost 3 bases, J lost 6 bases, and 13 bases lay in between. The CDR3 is CASSETGRMDTQYF. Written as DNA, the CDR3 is TGTGCCAGCAGTGAGACTGGTAGGATGGATACGCAGTATTTT.

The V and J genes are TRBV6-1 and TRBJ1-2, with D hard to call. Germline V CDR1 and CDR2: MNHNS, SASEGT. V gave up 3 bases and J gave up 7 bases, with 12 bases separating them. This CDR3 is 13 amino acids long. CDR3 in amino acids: CASSDWQAGGYTF. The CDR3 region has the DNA TGTGCCAGCAGTGATTGGCAAGCGGGTGGCTACACCTTC.

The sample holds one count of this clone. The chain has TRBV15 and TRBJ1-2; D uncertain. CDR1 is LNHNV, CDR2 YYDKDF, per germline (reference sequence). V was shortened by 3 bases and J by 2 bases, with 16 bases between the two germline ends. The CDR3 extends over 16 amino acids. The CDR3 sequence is CATSRGKLDGNYGYTF. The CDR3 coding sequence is TGTGCCACCAGCAGGGGGAAACTGGACGGCAACTATGGCTACACCTTC.

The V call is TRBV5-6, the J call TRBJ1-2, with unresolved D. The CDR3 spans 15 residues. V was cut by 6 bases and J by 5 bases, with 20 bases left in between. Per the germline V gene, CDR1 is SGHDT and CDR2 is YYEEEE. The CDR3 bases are TGTGCCAGCAACATCGAAACCCTAGGCGGGTATGGCTACACCTTC. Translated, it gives CASNIETLGGYGYTF.

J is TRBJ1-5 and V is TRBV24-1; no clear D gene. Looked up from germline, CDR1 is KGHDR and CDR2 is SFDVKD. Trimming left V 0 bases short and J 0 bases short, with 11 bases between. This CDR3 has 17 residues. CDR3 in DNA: TGTGCCACCAGTGATTTGATCGGGCAGTATAGCAATCAGCCCCAGCATTTT. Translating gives CATSDLIGQYSNQPQHF.

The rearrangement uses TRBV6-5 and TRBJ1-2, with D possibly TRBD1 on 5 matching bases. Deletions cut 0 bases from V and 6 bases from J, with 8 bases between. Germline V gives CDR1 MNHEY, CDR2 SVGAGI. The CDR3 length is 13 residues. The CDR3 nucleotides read TGTGCCAGCAGTTACTCACGGGGGGATGGCTACACCTTC. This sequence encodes CASSYSRGDGYTF.

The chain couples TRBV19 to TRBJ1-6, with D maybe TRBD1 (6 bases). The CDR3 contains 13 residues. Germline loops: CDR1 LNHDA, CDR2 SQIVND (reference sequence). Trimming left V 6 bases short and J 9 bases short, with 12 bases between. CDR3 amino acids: CASSSGVRSPLHF. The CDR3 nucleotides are TGTGCCAGTAGCTCAGGGGTTCGTTCACCCCTCCACTTT.

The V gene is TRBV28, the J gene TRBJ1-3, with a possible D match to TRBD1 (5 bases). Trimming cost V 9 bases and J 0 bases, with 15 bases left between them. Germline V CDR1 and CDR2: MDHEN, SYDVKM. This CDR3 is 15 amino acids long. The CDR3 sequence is CASTPSDSSGNTIYF. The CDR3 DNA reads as TGTGCCAGTACCCCGTCCGACAGCTCTGGAAACACCATATATTTT.

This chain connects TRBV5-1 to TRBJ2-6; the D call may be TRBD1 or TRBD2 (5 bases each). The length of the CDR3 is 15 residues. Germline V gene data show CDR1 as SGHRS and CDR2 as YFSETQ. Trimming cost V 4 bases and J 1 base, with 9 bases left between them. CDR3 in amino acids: CASSGTLSGANVLTF. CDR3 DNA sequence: TGCGCCAGCAGCGGGACCCTATCTGGGGCCAACGTCCTGACTTTC.

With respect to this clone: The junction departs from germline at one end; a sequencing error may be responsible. CDR3 coding DNA: TGTGCCACCAGTACAGTCTACGAGCAGTACTTC. It translates to CATSTVYEQYF. The V gene is TRBV2, the J gene TRBJ2-7; no clear D gene. CDR1 is SNHLY, CDR2 FYNNEI, per germline. CDR3 length: 11 amino acids. The variable domain in full, completed from reference TRBV2 and TRBJ2-7, reads EPEVTQTPSHQVTQMGQEVILRCVPISNHLYFYWYRQILGQKVEFLVSFYNNEISEKSEIFDDQFSVERPDGSNFTLKIRSTKLEDSAMYFCATSTVYEQYFGPGTRLTVT.

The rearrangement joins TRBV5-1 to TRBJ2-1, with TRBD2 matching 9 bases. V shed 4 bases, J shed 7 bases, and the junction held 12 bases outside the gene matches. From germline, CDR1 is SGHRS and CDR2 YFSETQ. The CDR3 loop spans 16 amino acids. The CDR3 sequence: CASSAPYAGGSNEQFF. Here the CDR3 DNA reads TGCGCCAGCAGCGCACCCTATGCGGGGGGGTCAAATGAGCAGTTCTTC. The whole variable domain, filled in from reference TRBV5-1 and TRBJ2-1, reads KAGVTQTPRYLIKTRGQQVTLSCSPISGHRSVSWYQQTPGQGLQFLFEYFSETQRNKGNFPGRFSGRQFSNSRSEMNVSTLELGDSALYLCASSAPYAGGSNEQFFGPGTRLTVL.

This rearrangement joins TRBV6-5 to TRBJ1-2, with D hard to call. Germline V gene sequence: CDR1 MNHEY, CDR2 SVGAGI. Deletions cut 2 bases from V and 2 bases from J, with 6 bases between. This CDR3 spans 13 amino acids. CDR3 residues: CASSYKLNYGYTF. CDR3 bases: TGTGCCAGCAGTTACAAATTGAACTATGGCTACACCTTC.

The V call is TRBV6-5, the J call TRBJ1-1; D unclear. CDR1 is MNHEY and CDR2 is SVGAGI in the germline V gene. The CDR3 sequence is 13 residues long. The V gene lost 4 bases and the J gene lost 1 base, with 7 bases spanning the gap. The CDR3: CASSFYRNTEAFF. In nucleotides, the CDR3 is TGTGCCAGCAGTTTTTACCGGAACACTGAAGCTTTCTTT.

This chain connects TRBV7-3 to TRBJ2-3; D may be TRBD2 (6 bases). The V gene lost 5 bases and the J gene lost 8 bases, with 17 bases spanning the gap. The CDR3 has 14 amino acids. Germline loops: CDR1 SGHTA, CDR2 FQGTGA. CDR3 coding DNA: TGTGCCAGCAGCCCCGGGTTTGGGGGAGGTACGCAGTATTTT. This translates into CASSPGFGGGTQYF.

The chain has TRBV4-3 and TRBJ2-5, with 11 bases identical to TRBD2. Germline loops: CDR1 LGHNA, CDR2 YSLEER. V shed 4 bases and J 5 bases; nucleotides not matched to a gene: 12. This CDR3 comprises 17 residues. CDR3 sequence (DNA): TGCGCCAGCAGCCCAGGGACTAGCGGACCAAGCCGGGAGACCCAGTACTTC. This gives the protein CASSPGTSGPSRETQYF.

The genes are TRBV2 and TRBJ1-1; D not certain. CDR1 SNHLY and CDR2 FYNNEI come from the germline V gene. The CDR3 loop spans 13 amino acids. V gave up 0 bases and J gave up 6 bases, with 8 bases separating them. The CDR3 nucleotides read TGTGCCAGCAGTGAAGCAATGGGGTCTGAAGCTTTCTTT. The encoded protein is CASSEAMGSEAFF.

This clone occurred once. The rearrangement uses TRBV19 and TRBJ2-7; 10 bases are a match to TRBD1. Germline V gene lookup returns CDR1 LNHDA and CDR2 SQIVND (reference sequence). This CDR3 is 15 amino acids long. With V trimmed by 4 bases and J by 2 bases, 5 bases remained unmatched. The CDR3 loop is CASSSAGTGAYEQYF. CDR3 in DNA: TGTGCCAGTAGTAGCGCCGGGACAGGGGCCTACGAGCAGTACTTC.

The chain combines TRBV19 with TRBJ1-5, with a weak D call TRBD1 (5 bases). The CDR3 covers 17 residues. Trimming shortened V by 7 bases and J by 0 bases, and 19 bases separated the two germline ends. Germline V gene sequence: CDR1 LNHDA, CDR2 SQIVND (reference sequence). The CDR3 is CASKAGMGGISNQPQHF. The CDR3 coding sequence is TGTGCCAGTAAAGCAGGGATGGGAGGGATTAGCAATCAGCCCCAGCATTTT.

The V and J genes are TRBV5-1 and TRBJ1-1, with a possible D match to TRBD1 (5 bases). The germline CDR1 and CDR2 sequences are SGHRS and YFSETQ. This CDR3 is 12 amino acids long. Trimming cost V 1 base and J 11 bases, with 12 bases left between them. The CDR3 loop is CASSLFGGDAFF. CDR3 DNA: TGCGCCAGCAGCTTGTTTGGAGGGGACGCTTTCTTT.

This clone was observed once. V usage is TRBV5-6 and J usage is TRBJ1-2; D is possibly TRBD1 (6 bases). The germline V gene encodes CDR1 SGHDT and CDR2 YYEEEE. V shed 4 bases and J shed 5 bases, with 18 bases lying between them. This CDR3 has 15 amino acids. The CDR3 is CASSIKNRAEYGYTF. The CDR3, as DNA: TGTGCCAGCAGCATAAAGAACAGGGCAGAATATGGCTACACCTTC.

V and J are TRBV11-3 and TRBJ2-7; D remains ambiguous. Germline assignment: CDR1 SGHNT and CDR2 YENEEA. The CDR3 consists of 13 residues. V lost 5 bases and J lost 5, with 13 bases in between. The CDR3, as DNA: TGTGCCAGCAGCCCTGGGGAAAGGGACGAGCAGTACTTC. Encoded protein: CASSPGERDEQYF.

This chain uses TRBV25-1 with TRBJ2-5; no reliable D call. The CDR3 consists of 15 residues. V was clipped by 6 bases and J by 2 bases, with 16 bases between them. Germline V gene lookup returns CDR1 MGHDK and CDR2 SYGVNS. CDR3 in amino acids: CASSSPIPIQETQYF. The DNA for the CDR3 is TGTGCCAGCAGCAGCCCGATACCAATACAAGAGACCCAGTACTTC. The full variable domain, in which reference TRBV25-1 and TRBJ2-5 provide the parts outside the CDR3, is EADIYQTPRYLVIGTGKKITLECSQTMGHDKMYWYQQDPGMELHLIHYSYGVNSTEKGDLSSESTVSRIRTEHFPLTLESARPSHTSQYLCASSSPIPIQETQYFGPGTRLLVL.